This T cell receptor beta chain was recovered during a study of blood T cell repertoires in COVID-19 (dated by TCRdb to 2020 to 2022). Context from the whole study: Samples from collaborators originated in the United States, Italy and Spain and spanned both the acute and convalescent phases of COVID-19. Where HLA class I and class II types were available, the types were taken from metadata supplied by the sample provider, not from assay-based typing. Deeply sampled blood TCRbeta repertoires from subjects exposed to, actively infected with, or recovered from COVID-19 were included in the dataset. The material from the prospective study consisted of cDNA or gDNA derived from T cells, B-cell-depleted T cells, or PBMCs. The sample metadata nearly always contained a de-identified subject ID, COVID-19 status, age in years and sex. Samples came from the ongoing ImmuneRACE study (first 160 participants) plus 1,254 subjects from 6 global collaborators. A freely available public database, intended as a resource for researchers studying the immune response to SARS-CoV-2, is where the repertoires were released. The study at large found these results: The quantity of clinical and demographic metadata differed by source and by participant and was supplied without curation.

Whole blood was collected in K2EDTA tubes by collaborating institutions according to the institutions' own protocols. For TCRbeta analysis, collaborator samples were shipped as frozen whole blood, as isolated PBMCs, or as DNA extracted from either sample type. Via the germline V gene, CDR1 is SGHNT and CDR2 YENEEA. The germline ends are 23 bases apart after V is trimmed by 5 bases and J by 0 bases. From the cysteine up to the phenylalanine, the CDR3 has a length of 19 residues. The retained sequence is limited to the CDR3, 57 bases, with the frame set at the first base. Comments on this clone: Its cognate antigen has yet to be identified. Within one base of it there is no much larger clone, and no base qualities were kept.

TCRbeta CDR3 regions were amplified from genomic DNA using the immunoSEQ Assay, a bias-controlled multiplex PCR. The source study handled its data this way. Within the assay, amplification of reference gene primers was used to estimate how many nucleated cells each sample contained. To quantify the absolute abundance of each unique TCRbeta CDR3 rearrangement, sequence reads were collapsed and filtered. For each sample, productive Simpson clonality was calculated as the square root of Simpson's diversity index across productive rearrangements. TCRdb took this table from immuneACCESS and kept in-frame rearrangements with V and J called. Such tables lack part of the clones; where checked against another copy, unresolved V genes explain under half of the gap, and the rest is unexplained. V and J calls and clone size are copied from that table; D and trimming were computed from the DNA. The sample contains 95,000 to 110,000 clones, over 70% of them found a single time. The ten top clones hold about 15% of the sample.

This sequence was found in a man aged 50-60 years with acute or convalescent COVID-19. The sequenced material came from peripheral blood. The chain couples TRBV11-3 to TRBJ2-1, and possibly TRBD2, on 5 matching bases. The CDR3 reads CASSAALGRGTSSYNEQFF. DNA sequence: TGTGCCAGCAGCGCCGCCCTTGGACGGGGAACGAGCTCCTACAATGAGCAGTTCTTC.